This T cell receptor beta chain was identified in a study of cytomegalovirus exposure and HLA in healthy donors (dated by TCRdb to about 2017). Broadly, across the study: An earlier analysis of some 600 of the donors reported about 280 Gb of sequence data and 117 million unique TCR beta sequences obtained from about 180 million T cells. To decide whether each TCR beta V gene segment behaved as functional or pseudogenic, an earlier analysis of over 500 of the donors relied on high-throughput TCR beta sequencing. The T cell repertoires of several hundred subjects were profiled by immunosequencing and related to cytomegalovirus serostatus. Across some 400 genotyped donors of the cohort, an average of roughly 230,000 unique TCR beta nucleotide sequences per donor were sequenced, and roughly 20% of those sequences were non-productive. Genome-wide SNP genotypes for about 65% of the 666 donors were used in a later genetic analysis, which treated that subset as a discovery cohort. HLA typing covered class I and class II loci at four-digit resolution. The aim of the study was to test whether cataloging public T cell receptors could identify signatures of past pathogen exposure. Several DR-DQ haplotypes were handled as single units for association and clustering because linkage in the cohort was strong. A later analysis re-analyzed previously published TCR beta repertoires from roughly 600 donors and added high-resolution HLA genotyping to study TCR occurrence patterns. Rather than drawing on any new phenotypic data, the later analysis identified candidate immune exposures from TCR beta sequences and the way those sequences occurred across donors. Roughly 300 gigabases of sequencing data and approximately 85 million unique TCR sequences were included in an early release covering roughly 600 HLA-typed donors. Donor age, sex, ethnicity and CMV serostatus were collected together with the repertoire data. Along with the roughly 670-subject first cohort, a separate validation cohort of over a hundred different subjects was used. The number of donors typed differed by locus, with about 620-630 for A, B, C, DRB1 and DQB1, more than 500 for DQA1, over 600 for DPA1, and 450 to 480 for DPB1. Every discovery cohort repertoire had been produced on one sequencing platform. The genetic ancestry cluster associated with self-reported Caucasian donors included approximately 85% of the roughly 400 genotyped donors. To predict cytomegalovirus infection status, the study combined high-throughput TCR immunosequencing, statistical association of individual TCRs with disease status, and machine learning.

The CDR3 numbers 17 residues from cysteine through phenylalanine. Only the CDR3 DNA stays, 51 bases, in frame from base 1. Trimming removed 5 bases from V and 6 bases from J; the gene matches leave 13 bases unexplained. For CDR1 and CDR2, the germline V gene lists SGHVS and FQNEAQ. General findings and caveats noted by the study authors: When HLA alleles, especially DR and DQ, strongly co-occurred, attributing TCR associations to individual alleles was difficult. An association between a missense DCLRE1C variant and V-gene and J-gene trimming of TCR beta chains was found in a later genetic analysis and replicated in an independent cohort. In a later analysis, TCR association rates were found to vary across HLA loci, with the most associated TCRs seen for DRB1 alleles and the fewest for HLA-C alleles. While some public TCRs were present in many individuals, most TCR sequences turned up only very rarely across donors. In an earlier analysis of roughly 500 of the donors, most TCR beta V segments appeared in productive rearrangements about 87% or about 30% of the time, broadly matching IMGT annotations. In this cohort, only TCR beta chains were sequenced, and detectable features were limited by the absence of alpha or paired-chain data. In a later analysis, HLA-associated TCR beta chains were found to be more clonally expanded and to have lower generation probabilities than equally common non-associated chains. Some IMGT-functional V segments, including TRBV6-2 and TRBV6-3, could not be distinguished by the 87-base-pair reads and were therefore excluded. Sequencing depth was assumed to be roughly uniform across donors in the presence/absence analyses, though that assumption may not hold. It was suggested by the authors that the approach could potentially be generalized to other disease states and immunological phenotypes. Because some donors lacked HLA typing at each locus, the association tests relied only on the typed subset. Linkage disequilibrium might explain the correlated functional status among segregating V segments, but an unknown experimental factor could not be excluded. In vitro tests confirmed that a few of the cytomegalovirus-associated TCR beta chains recognize cytomegalovirus antigens. The classifier was reported to diagnose cytomegalovirus status with high specificity and sensitivity in both the original cohort and the validation cohort. Most CMV-associated TCR beta chains appeared to be HLA-restricted in a later analysis, and the HLA associations seemed to be driven largely by CMV exposure. In a later analysis, 16,951 TCR beta sequences were associated with specific HLA alleles at a false discovery rate of 0.05. Because counts were too low, about 18 rarely observed V segments, including chromosome 9 orphons, were left out of the earlier analysis of 500 to 650 of the donors. The only immune exposure information available for the cohort was CMV serostatus. In a later analysis, several top co-occurrence clusters were reported to appear linked to parvovirus B19, influenza, CMV and Epstein-Barr virus. In a later genetic analysis, fewer N-insertions in productive TCRs were reported among donors in an Asian-associated ancestry cluster than the roughly 640-donor mean. The study listed 150 to 200 TCR beta chains as associated with cytomegalovirus. The sequencing pipeline was judged likely to have produced a cluster of highly shared sequence variants as a technical artifact. A further reported finding was that TCR beta sequences accurately predicted the HLA-A and HLA-B alleles for most subjects in the first cohort.

Library creation used the immunoSEQ multiplex PCR assay. For the multiplex PCR, a mixture combining 60 forward primers for TCR Vbeta segments and 13 reverse primers for TCR Jbeta segments was used. The CDR3 region of rearranged TCR beta genes was amplified from genomic DNA by a multiplex PCR assay. On the Illumina HiSeq System, the amplified TCR beta libraries were sequenced as 87-base-pair reads. The authors' analysis ran thus. A later analysis counted around 72 million unique TCR beta chains across the 550 to 700 repertoires, and 10 million to 12 million of these chains were shared by at least two donors. Raw reads were error-corrected and collapsed into unique sequences with a nearest-neighbor algorithm that merged closely related sequences to remove PCR and sequencing errors. To assign V, D and J gene segments, CDR3 sequences were aligned to IMGT reference sequences. For a sequence to be retained, a match of at least six nucleotides was required to both a V gene segment and a J gene segment. A rearrangement counted as productive if the CDR3 had no stop codons and remained in frame with V and J, and every other rearrangement counted as non-productive. Following IMGT convention, CDR3 was defined as the stretch from the second conserved V-encoded cysteine up to the conserved J-encoded phenylalanine. The earlier analysis of 500 to 600 of the donors excluded sequences that lacked an unambiguous match to a single V gene segment. An earlier analysis of some 610 of the donors called V segments functional above 56.7% productive rearrangements and segregating when the between-donor standard deviation exceeded 5%. A statistical classification framework was built for diagnosing cytomegalovirus status from the catalog of TCR beta chain sequences. A later analysis assigned V and J genes by comparing TCR nucleotide sequences with IMGT/GENE-DB human TR gene sequences. The TCRdist pipeline was used in a later analysis to assign CDR3 sequences and most-parsimonious VDJ recombination scenarios. In a later analysis, each TCR beta chain was defined by its CDR3 amino acid sequence together with its V-gene family, and reads lacking a unique V-gene family were excluded. In a later analysis, 500 to 650 highly shared, low-generation-probability nucleotide sequences were removed to address suspected cross-contamination and a sequencing artifact. In a later analysis, a clonal expansion index was calculated for each public chain from normalized within-repertoire ranks of inferred template counts. In a later analysis, generation probabilities were computed with a VDJ recombination model fitted to out-of-frame rearrangements, and the resulting probabilities were checked against IGoR. Hypergeometric tests were used in a later analysis to score TCR-TCR, TCR-HLA and TCR-CMV co-occurrence, with a repertoire-size bias correction applied to the TCR pairs. False discovery rates were estimated in a later analysis by permuting HLA or CMV assignments 20 times. In a later analysis, co-occurring TCRs were grouped using DBSCAN, with TCRdist sequence similarity added in when clustering inside HLA-allele-positive subsets. Repertoires with fewer than 30,000 or more than 120,000 public chains, plus five repertoires with anomalous nucleotide sharing, were excluded from co-occurrence clustering. TCRdb obtained this table from immuneACCESS and retained in-frame rearrangements with V and J assigned. These tables miss some clones; where compared with another copy, unresolved V genes account for less than half of the shortfall, and the remainder is unexplained. V, J and clone size reflect that table, while D and trimming were determined from the DNA. The sample table shows 130,000 or so clones, and about 86% are seen once. The top ten constitute roughly 5% of the sample.

The cohort was made up of under 800 healthy bone marrow donors. At the time of sampling, every cohort member was nominally healthy, though immune exposures that went unrecorded were likely present. The donor tested CMV seronegative, placing the donor among the roughly 350 seronegative members of the cohort. A peripheral blood sample was provided by each donor, and peripheral blood mononuclear cells were used for TCR beta sequencing. Genomic DNA was extracted from the blood cell samples with the Qiagen DNeasy Blood Extraction Kit. About this clone: This clone's antigen is unknown. Base qualities are not provided; no much larger clone lies one nucleotide away.

The TCR was taken from a woman aged 25-40 years in good health and CMV-seronegative. Recombination linked TRBV7-8 to TRBJ2-3, and 11 junctional nucleotides match TRBD2. Sequenced material: PBMCs. The CDR3 corresponds to CASSPPLAGGMGDTQYF. The nucleotides are TGTGCCAGCAGCCCGCCTCTAGCGGGAGGAATGGGGGATACGCAGTATTTT.